This TCR beta chain was captured in a study of shared clonotypes between healthy human individuals. Study observations and caveats: What limited the represented genetic and exposure-history diversity was the small number of donors.

This clone has a handful of counts. As yet, its antigen is unknown. Germline CDR1 reads SGHAT; CDR2 reads FQNNGV. The CDR3 has 16 residues. V gave up 8 bases and J gave up 0 bases; unmatched junction bases: 5. The sorted-subset replicate PCRs were given about 210 ng DNA, which is some 29,000 T cell genomes. TCRdb's table, derived via immunoSEQ multiplex PCR, lists solely in-frame clones and lacks some. The sample lists around 1,000,000 clones; approximately 77% were seen once. The chain has TRBV11-2 and TRBJ2-2; 11 positions agree with TRBD2. The receptor's source is a man between 18 and 35 years old in good health. Some clones in this sample may be carry-over from other donors' samples. The sample taken for sequencing was memory CD4+ T cells from PBMCs. The subset here: CD45RA-negative fraction. This chain's CDR3 is CASALLAGANTGELFF. The CDR3 DNA is TGTGCCAGCGCTCTACTAGCGGGAGCGAACACCGGGGAGCTGTTTTTT.